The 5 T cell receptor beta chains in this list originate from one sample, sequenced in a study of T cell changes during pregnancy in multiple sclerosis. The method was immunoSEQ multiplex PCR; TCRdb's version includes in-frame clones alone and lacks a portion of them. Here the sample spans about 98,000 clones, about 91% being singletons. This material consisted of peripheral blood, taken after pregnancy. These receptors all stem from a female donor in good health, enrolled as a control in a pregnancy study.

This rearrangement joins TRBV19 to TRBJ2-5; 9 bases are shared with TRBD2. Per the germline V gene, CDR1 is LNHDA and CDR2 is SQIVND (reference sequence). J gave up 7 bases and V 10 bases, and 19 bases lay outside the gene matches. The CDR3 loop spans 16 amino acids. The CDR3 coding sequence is TGTGCCACCTCGGAGGGAGCGGGGGGAGCATGGGGGACCCAGTACTTC. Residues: CATSEGAGGAWGTQYF.

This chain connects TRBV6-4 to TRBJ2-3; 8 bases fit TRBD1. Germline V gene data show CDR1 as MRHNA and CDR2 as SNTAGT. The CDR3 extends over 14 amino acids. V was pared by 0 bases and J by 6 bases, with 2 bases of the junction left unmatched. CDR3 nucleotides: TGTGCCAGCAGTGACTCGGACAGGGTGGATACGCAGTATTTT. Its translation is CASSDSDRVDTQYF.

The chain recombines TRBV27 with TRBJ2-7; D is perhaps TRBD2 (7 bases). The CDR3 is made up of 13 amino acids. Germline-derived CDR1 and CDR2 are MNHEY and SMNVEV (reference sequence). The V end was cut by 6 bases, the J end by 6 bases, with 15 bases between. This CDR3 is CASRPMGGREQYF. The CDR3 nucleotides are TGTGCCAGCAGACCCATGGGGGGGCGCGAGCAGTACTTC.

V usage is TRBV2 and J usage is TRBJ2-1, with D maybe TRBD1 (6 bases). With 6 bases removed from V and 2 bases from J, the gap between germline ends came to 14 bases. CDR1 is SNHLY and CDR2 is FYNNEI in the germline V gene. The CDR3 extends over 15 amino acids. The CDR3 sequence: CASSRDTLTYNEQFF. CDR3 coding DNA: TGTGCCAGCAGCAGGGACACCCTCACCTACAATGAGCAGTTCTTC.

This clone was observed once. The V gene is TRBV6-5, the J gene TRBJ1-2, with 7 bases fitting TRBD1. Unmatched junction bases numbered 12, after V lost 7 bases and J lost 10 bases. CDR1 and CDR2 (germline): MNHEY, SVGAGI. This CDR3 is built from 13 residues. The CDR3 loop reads CASTPRTGGDYTF. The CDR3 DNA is TGTGCCAGCACCCCCCGGACAGGAGGGGACTACACCTTC.